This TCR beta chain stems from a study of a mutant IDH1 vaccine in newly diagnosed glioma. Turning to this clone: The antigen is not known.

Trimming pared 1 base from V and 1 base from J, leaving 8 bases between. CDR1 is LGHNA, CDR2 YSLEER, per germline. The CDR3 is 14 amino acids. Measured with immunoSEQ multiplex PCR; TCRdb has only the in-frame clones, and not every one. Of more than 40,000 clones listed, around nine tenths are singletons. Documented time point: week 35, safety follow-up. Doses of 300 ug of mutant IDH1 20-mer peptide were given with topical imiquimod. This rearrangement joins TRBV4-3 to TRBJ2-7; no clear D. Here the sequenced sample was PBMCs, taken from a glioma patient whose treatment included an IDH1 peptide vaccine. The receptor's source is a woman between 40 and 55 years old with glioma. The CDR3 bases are TGCGCCAGCAGCCAAGGGGTGACTTCCTACGAGCAGTACTTC. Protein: CASSQGVTSYEQYF.